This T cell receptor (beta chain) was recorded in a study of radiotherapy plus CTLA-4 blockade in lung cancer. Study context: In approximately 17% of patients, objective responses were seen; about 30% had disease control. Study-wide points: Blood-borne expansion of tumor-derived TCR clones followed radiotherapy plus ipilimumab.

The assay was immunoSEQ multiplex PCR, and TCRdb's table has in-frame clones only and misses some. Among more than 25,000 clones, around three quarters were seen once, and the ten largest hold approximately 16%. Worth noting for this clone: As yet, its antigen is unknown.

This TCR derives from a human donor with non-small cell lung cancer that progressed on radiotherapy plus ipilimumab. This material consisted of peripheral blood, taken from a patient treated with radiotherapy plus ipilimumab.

For the CDR3, the DNA is TGTGCCAGCAGTGGACAGGGGGGCTACGAGCAGTACTTC. Its protein product is CASSGQGGYEQYF. The J gene is TRBJ2-7, the V gene TRBV11-2; TRBD1 agrees at 10 bases. Trimming took 6 bases from V and 3 from J; bases not matched to a gene: 2. The CDR3 length is 13 residues. Germline loops: CDR1 SGHAT, CDR2 FQNNGV.